Only a few counts were recorded for the clone carrying this T cell receptor (beta chain). The target antigen is unknown. Sequencing was performed with immunoSEQ multiplex PCR; in TCRdb, only in-frame clones are kept and a portion is missing. The table lists about 38,000 clones, nearly 90% of them singletons, with roughly 3.4% in the top ten. The sample belongs to a study of neoadjuvant nivolumab and ipilimumab in lung cancer. Broader study findings: Blood richness before therapy tracked richness in tumors resected after neoadjuvant therapy. TCR clonality did not significantly correlate with pathologic tumor regression.

Germline V gene sequence: CDR1 SQVTM, CDR2 ANQGSEA. The CDR3 runs 13 residues. With 5 bases clipped from V and 8 bases from J, the junction kept 3 bases outside the gene matches. The sample here was peripheral blood, taken before neoadjuvant nivolumab, alone or with ipilimumab. The sequence derives from an adult with non-small cell lung cancer. This chain links TRBV29-1 with TRBJ2-3; 14 bases match TRBD2. In DNA, the CDR3 is TGCAGCGTTTGGACTAGCGGGAGGAGTACGCAGTATTTT. Translating it yields CSVWTSGRSTQYF.